The rows below give T cell receptor beta chains drawn from one sample of a study of control samples from healthy donors and cancer patients. The repertoire was sequenced with immunoSEQ multiplex PCR; TCRdb's copy has only in-frame clones and lacks some. Among approximately 220,000 clones, 85% to 95% were seen once, and the ten largest hold approximately 1.6%. Sequencing used blood. These receptors all come from a man between 45 and 60 years old in good health. Both conserved end residues are part of each CDR3. D genes are given only for firm matches. Clone size is shown for a subset of rows, as once, few, many or a class of expanded clone.

clone_size | d_call | j_call | v_call | cdr3_aa | cdr3_nt
NA | NA | TRBJ1-4 | TRBV4-1 | CASSQIAGEKLFF | TGCGCCAGCAGCCAAATTGCCGGTGAAAAACTGTTTTTT
NA | TRBD1 | TRBJ2-5 | TRBV6-1 | CASSEMGQGDPRPRDF | TGTGCCAGCAGTGAAATGGGACAGGGGGACCCTAGGCCCCGGGACTTC
NA | NA | TRBJ1-3 | TRBV7-8 | CASSPQDAGSVSGNTIYF | TGTGCCAGCAGCCCCCAGGACGCAGGGTCGGTCAGCGGAAACACCATATATTTT
NA | NA | TRBJ1-2 | TRBV5-6 | CASSLRGPPYGYTF | TGTGCCAGCAGCTTGCGGGGACCCCCCTATGGCTACACCTTC
NA | NA | TRBJ2-7 | TRBV7-8 | CASSSLSGGPGLMQYF | TGTGCCAGCAGCTCCCTGTCCGGGGGGCCGGGTTTAATGCAGTACTTC
NA | NA | TRBJ1-5 | TRBV19 | CASTPTWGGPQHF | TGTGCCAGTACCCCAACGTGGGGGGGGCCCCAGCATTTT
NA | NA | TRBJ1-1 | TRBV6-4 | CASSSQGAGEAFF | TGTGCCAGCAGTTCTCAAGGGGCGGGTGAAGCTTTCTTT
NA | NA | TRBJ2-4 | TRBV2 | CAYRRDLAKNIQYF | TGTGCCTACAGGAGGGATTTAGCCAAAAACATTCAGTACTTC
NA | NA | TRBJ1-5 | TRBV6-6 | CASSYPGNNQPQHF | TGTGCCAGCAGTTACCCGGGCAACAATCAGCCCCAGCATTTT
NA | TRBD1 | TRBJ1-2 | TRBV10-2 | CASSEFGQAGYTF | TGCGCCAGCAGTGAGTTTGGACAGGCGGGCTACACCTTC
NA | NA | TRBJ1-1 | TRBV12-3/TRBV12-4 | CASSLGRNTEAFF | TGTGCCAGCAGTTTGGGGAGGAACACTGAAGCTTTCTTT
NA | NA | TRBJ1-5 | TRBV7-2 | CASSSRNQPQHF | TGTGCCAGCAGCTCCCGGAATCAGCCCCAGCATTTT
NA | NA | TRBJ1-1 | TRBV6-5 | CASTRGQNTEAFF | TGTGCCAGCACCAGGGGACAAAACACTGAAGCTTTCTTT
NA | NA | TRBJ2-7 | TRBV30 | CAWSPTGGAARYEQYF | TGTGCCTGGAGTCCTACGGGGGGCGCGGCTCGGTACGAGCAGTACTTC
NA | NA | TRBJ1-2 | TRBV27 | CASGQVTTPLYGYTF | TGTGCCAGCGGGCAGGTGACAACCCCCCTCTATGGCTACACCTTC
NA | TRBD1 | TRBJ1-4 | TRBV25-1 | CASSSARTGNEKLFF | TGTGCCAGCAGTTCTGCGAGGACAGGGAATGAAAAACTGTTTTTT
NA | NA | TRBJ2-7 | TRBV11-2 | CASSSGPYEQYF | TGTGCCAGCAGCTCGGGTCCCTACGAGCAGTACTTC
NA | NA | TRBJ2-2 | TRBV6-6 | CASSSLSANTGELFF | TGTGCCAGCAGTTCCCTTTCCGCGAACACCGGGGAGCTGTTTTTT
NA | TRBD1 | TRBJ1-1 | TRBV25-1 | CASSEFQGEKAFF | TGTGCCAGCAGTGAATTTCAGGGGGAGAAAGCTTTCTTT
NA | TRBD1 | TRBJ2-4 | TRBV4-3 | CASSQEQGAEGNIQYF | TGCGCCAGCAGCCAGGAACAGGGGGCGGAGGGGAACATTCAGTACTTC
NA | TRBD1 | TRBJ1-2 | TRBV19 | CASNGQGYSGYTF | TGTGCCAGTAACGGACAGGGGTATTCTGGCTACACCTTC
NA | NA | TRBJ1-6 | TRBV27 | CASSLLLSGRVSPLHF | TGTGCCAGCAGTTTATTACTAAGTGGTAGGGTTTCACCCCTCCACTTT
once | NA | TRBJ1-1 | TRBV11-2 | CASSLLPATGAFF | TGTGCCAGCAGCTTACTTCCTGCAACTGGGGCTTTCTTT
NA | TRBD1 | TRBJ1-6 | TRBV6-2/TRBV6-3 | CASSSRGQLGSPLHF | TGTGCCAGCAGTTCCCGGGGACAGTTGGGTTCACCCCTCCACTTT
NA | NA | TRBJ2-5 | TRBV7-2 | CASSLWQETQYF | TGTGCCAGCAGCCTCTGGCAAGAGACCCAGTACTTC
NA | TRBD1 | TRBJ1-5 | TRBV2 | CASSGRGTGLQPQHF | TGTGCCAGCAGTGGCCGTGGGACAGGCCTACAGCCCCAGCATTTT
NA | NA | TRBJ1-2 | TRBV6-4 | CASSSYREGYTF | TGTGCCAGCAGTTCATACAGGGAGGGCTACACCTTC
once | NA | TRBJ1-4 | TRBV28 | CASSFFWEKLFF | TGTGCCAGCAGTTTTTTCTGGGAAAAACTGTTTTTT
NA | TRBD1 | TRBJ1-1 | TRBV7-3 | CASRQGARFTEAFF | TGTGCCAGCAGACAGGGGGCGAGGTTCACTGAAGCTTTCTTT
NA | NA | TRBJ1-2 | TRBV5-1 | CASSLEPGHRYTF | TGCGCCAGCAGCTTGGAACCAGGGCATCGCTACACCTTC
NA | TRBD2 | TRBJ2-7 | TRBV4-1 | CASSQPRGTTMPTYEQYF | TGCGCCAGCAGCCAACCCCGGGGGACTACCATGCCGACCTACGAGCAGTACTTC
NA | NA | TRBJ1-1 | TRBV29-1 | CSSWGRGGADTEAFF | TGCAGTAGTTGGGGTAGGGGAGGGGCGGACACTGAAGCTTTCTTT
NA | NA | TRBJ2-5 | TRBV19 | CASKDGDRETQYF | TGTGCCAGTAAGGATGGAGATAGGGAGACCCAGTACTTC
NA | NA | TRBJ1-2 | TRBV5-1 | CASSLEGQPGTNGYTF | TGCGCCAGCAGCTTGGAAGGACAGCCAGGAACGAATGGCTACACCTTC
NA | NA | TRBJ2-5 | TRBV6-5 | CASSYTQETQYF | TGTGCCAGCAGTTACACCCAAGAGACCCAGTACTTC
once | NA | TRBJ2-2 | TRBV6-5 | CASRRPGDTGELFF | TGTGCCAGCAGGCGACCAGGGGATACCGGGGAGCTGTTTTTT
once | TRBD1 | TRBJ2-7 | TRBV5-1 | CASSPGQGAYEQYF | TGCGCCAGCAGCCCGGGACAGGGGGCCTACGAGCAGTACTTC
once | TRBD1 | TRBJ2-1 | TRBV6-4 | CASSDSGTGRYEQFF | TGTGCCAGCAGTGACTCGGGGACAGGGCGTTATGAGCAGTTCTTC
NA | NA | TRBJ2-3 | TRBV19 | CASSLRTGPDTQYF | TGTGCCAGTAGTCTCCGGACGGGGCCCGATACGCAGTATTTT
NA | NA | TRBJ2-2 | TRBV5-1 | CASSLDSTTGELFF | TGCGCCAGCAGCTTAGACAGCACCACCGGGGAGCTGTTTTTT
NA | NA | TRBJ2-2 | TRBV5-4 | CASSPQLTITGELFF | TGTGCCAGCAGCCCCCAGCTGACGATCACCGGGGAGCTGTTTTTT
NA | TRBD2 | TRBJ2-3 | TRBV30 | CAWTNSGGVTDTQYF | TGTGCCTGGACCAATAGCGGGGGCGTCACAGATACGCAGTATTTT
NA | NA | TRBJ1-5 | TRBV7-9 | CASSLGRGNQPQHF | TGTGCCAGCAGCTTAGGCAGGGGCAATCAGCCCCAGCATTTT
once | NA | TRBJ2-1 | TRBV4-3 | CASSQREADEQFF | TGCGCCAGCAGCCAGAGGGAAGCCGATGAGCAGTTCTTC
NA | NA | TRBJ1-4 | TRBV18 | CASSDGEKLFF | TGTGCCAGCTCAGACGGCGAAAAACTGTTTTTT
NA | NA | TRBJ1-4 | TRBV11-2 | CASSSEGQVRKLFF | TGTGCCAGCAGTTCTGAGGGGCAGGTTCGAAAACTGTTTTTT
once | NA | TRBJ2-7 | TRBV11-1 | CASKDDRFYEQYF | TGTGCCAGCAAAGACGACAGGTTCTACGAGCAGTACTTC
NA | NA | TRBJ1-2 | TRBV5-4 | CASSPDRYGYTF | TGTGCCAGCAGCCCAGATCGGTATGGCTACACCTTC
NA | NA | TRBJ1-1 | TRBV7-9 | CASSLGGQSGKAFF | TGTGCCAGCAGCTTAGGTGGACAGTCCGGAAAAGCTTTCTTT
NA | TRBD1 | TRBJ1-2 | TRBV28 | CASTNSDRVLVGYTF | TGTGCCAGCACCAACTCGGACAGGGTGCTGGTTGGCTACACCTTC